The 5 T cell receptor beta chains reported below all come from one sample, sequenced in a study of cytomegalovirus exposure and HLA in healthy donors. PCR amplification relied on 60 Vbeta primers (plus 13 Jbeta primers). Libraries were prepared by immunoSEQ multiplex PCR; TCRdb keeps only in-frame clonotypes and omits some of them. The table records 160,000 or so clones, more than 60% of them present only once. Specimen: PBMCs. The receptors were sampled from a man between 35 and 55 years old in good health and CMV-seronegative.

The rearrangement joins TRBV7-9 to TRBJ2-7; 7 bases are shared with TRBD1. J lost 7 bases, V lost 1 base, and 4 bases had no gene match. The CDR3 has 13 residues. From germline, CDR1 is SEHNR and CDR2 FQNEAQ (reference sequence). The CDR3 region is CASSLGAGGEQYF. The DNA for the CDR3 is TGTGCCAGCAGCTTAGGGGCAGGGGGAGAGCAGTACTTC.

For the CDR3, the DNA is TGTGCCAGCAGCTTAGGGAAGGGACTTTCACCCCTCCACTTT. Translation: CASSLGKGLSPLHF. This chain uses TRBV7-3 with TRBJ1-6, with a possible D match to TRBD1 (5 bases). Trimming cost V 2 bases and J 9 bases, with 11 bases left between them. This CDR3 region has 14 residues. The germline CDR1 and CDR2 sequences are SGHTA and FQGTGA.

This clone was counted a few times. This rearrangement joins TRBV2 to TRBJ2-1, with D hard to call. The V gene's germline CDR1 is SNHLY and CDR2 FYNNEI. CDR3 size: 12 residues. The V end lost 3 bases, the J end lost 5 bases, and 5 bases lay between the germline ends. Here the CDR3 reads CASSDPDNEQFF. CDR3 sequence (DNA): TGTGCCAGCAGTGATCCGGACAATGAGCAGTTCTTC.

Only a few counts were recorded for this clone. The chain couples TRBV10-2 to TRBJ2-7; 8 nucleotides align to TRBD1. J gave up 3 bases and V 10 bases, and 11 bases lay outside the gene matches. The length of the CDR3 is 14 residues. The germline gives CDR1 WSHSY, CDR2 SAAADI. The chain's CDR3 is CANPGTGLYYEQYF. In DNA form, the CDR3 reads TGCGCCAACCCGGGGACAGGTCTTTACTACGAGCAGTACTTC.

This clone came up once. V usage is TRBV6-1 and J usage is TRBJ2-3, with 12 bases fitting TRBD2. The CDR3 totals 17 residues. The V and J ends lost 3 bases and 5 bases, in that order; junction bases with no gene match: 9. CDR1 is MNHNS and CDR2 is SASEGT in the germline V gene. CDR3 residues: CASSERGLAGPGDTQYF. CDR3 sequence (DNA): TGTGCCAGCAGTGAGCGCGGACTAGCGGGGCCGGGAGATACGCAGTATTTT.